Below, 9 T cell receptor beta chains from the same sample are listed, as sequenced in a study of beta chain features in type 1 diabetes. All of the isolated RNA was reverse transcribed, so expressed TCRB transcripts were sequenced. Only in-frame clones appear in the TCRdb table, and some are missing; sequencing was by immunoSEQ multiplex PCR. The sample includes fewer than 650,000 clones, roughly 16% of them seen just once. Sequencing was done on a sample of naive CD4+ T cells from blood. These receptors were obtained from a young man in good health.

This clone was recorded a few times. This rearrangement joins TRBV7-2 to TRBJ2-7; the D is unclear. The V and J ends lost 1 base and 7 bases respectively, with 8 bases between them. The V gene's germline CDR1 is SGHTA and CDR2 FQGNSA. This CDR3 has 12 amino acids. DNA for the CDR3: TGTGCCAGCAGCTTAGAATCCGTGGAGCAGTACTTC. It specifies CASSLESVEQYF.

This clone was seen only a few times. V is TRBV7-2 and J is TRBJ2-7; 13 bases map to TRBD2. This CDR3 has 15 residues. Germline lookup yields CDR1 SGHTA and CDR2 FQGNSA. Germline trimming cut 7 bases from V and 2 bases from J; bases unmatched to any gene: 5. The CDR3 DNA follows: TGTGCCAGCACACGGACTAGCGGGAGCCCCTACGAGCAGTACTTC. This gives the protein CASTRTSGSPYEQYF.

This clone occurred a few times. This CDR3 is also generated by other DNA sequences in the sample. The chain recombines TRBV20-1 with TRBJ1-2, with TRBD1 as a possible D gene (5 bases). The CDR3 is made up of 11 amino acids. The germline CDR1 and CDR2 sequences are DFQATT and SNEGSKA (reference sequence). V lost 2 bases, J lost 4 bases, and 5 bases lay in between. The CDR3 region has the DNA TGCAGTGCTAGACAGGGCTATGGCTACACCTTC. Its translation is CSARQGYGYTF.

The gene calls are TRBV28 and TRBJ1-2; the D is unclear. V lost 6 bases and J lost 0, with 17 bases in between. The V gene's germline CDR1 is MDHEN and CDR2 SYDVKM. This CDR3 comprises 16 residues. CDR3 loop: CASRRFRHTANYGYTF. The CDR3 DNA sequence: TGTGCCAGCAGACGCTTCCGGCACACAGCTAACTATGGCTACACCTTC.

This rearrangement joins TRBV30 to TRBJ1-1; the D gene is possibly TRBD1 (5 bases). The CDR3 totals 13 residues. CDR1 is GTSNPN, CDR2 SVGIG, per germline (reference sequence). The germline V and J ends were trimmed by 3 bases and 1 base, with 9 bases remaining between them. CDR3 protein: CAWRGGTNTEAFF. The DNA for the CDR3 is TGTGCCTGGAGGGGGGGGACGAACACTGAAGCTTTCTTT.

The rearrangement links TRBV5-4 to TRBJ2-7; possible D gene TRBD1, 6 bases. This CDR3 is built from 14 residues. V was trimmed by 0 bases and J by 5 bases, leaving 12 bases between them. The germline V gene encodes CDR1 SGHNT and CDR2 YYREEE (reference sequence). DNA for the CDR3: TGTGCCAGCAGCTTGGGGCAGGGGAGCGACGAGCAGTACTTC. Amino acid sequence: CASSLGQGSDEQYF.

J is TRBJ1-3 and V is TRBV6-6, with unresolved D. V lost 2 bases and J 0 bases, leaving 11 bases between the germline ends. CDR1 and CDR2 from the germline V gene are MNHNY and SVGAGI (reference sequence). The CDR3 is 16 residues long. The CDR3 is CASSYGSQNSGNTIYF. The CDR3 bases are TGTGCCAGCAGTTACGGTTCCCAGAACTCTGGAAACACCATATATTTT.

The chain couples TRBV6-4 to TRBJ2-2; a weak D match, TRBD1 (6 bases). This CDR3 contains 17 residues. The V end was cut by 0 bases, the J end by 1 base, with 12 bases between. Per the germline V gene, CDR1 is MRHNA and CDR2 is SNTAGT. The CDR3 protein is CASSDSGLGGNTGELFF. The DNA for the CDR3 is TGTGCCAGCAGTGACTCCGGGCTAGGGGGGAACACCGGGGAGCTGTTTTTT.

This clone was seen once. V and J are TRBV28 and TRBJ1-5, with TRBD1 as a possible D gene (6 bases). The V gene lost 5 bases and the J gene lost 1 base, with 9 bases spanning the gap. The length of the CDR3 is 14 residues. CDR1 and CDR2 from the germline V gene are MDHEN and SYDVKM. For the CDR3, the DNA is TGTGCCAGCAGTAAGGGGGGAAGCAATCAGCCCCAGCATTTT. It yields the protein CASSKGGSNQPQHF.